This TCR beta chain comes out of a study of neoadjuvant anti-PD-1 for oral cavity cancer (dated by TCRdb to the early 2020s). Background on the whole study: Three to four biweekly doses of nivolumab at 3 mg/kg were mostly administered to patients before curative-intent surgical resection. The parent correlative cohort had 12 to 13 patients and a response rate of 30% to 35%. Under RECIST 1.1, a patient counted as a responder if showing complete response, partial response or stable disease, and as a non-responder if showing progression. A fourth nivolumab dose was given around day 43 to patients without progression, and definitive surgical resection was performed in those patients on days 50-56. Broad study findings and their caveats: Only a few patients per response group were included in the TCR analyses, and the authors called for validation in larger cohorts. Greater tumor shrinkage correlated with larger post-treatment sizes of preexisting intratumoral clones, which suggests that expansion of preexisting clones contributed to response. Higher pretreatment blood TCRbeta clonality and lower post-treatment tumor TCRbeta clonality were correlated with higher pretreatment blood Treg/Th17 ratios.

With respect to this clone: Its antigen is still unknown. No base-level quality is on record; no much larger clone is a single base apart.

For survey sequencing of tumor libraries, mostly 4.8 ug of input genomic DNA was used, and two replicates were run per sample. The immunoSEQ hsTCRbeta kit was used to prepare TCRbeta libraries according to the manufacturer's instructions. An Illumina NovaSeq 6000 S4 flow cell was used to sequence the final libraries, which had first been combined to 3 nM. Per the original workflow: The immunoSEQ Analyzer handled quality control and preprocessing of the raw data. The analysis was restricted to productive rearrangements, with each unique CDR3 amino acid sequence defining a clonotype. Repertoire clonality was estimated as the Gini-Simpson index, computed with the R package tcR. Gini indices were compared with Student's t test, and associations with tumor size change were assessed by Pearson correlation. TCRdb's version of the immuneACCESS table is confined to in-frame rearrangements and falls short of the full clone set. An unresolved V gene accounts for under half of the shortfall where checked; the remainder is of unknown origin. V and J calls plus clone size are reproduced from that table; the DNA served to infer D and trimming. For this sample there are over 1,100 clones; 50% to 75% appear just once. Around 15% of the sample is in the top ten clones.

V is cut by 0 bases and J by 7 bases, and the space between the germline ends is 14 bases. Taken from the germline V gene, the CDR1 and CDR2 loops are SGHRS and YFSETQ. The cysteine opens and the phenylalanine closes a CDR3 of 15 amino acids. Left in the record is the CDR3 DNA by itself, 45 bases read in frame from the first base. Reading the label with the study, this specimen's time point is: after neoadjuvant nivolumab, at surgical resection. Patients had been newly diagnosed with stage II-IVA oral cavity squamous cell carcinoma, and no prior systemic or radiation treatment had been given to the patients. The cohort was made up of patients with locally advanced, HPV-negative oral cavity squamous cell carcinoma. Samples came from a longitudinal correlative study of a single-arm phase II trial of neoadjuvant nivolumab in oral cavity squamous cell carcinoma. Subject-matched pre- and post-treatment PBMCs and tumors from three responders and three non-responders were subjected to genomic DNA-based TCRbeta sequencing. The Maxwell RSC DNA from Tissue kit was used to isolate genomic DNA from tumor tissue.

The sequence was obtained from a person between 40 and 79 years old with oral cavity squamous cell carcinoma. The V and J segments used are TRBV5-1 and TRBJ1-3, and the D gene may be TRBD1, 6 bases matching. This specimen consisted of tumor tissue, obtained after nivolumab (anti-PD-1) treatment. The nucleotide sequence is TGCGCCAGCAGCTTGGGAGGACAGTCCTCCAACACCATATATTTT. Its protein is CASSLGGQSSNTIYF.